Listed below are T cell receptor beta chains from one sample, sequenced in a study of T cells after yellow fever vaccination. TCRdb ran MiXCR on the 5' RACE reads and lists one entry per CDR3 protein. The table shows approximately 300,000 distinct CDR3 sequences, with 6.8% occurring only once. This sample comprised PBMCs, obtained about 41 days after the first yellow fever vaccination. Receptor source: a man aged 18-30 years who received the YFV17D yellow fever vaccine. Both conserved end residues are part of each CDR3. The D gene is left open where the match is weak. Not all rows give a size; the values are once, few, many and, for expanded clones, a class.

j_gene,len,v_gene,abundance,d_gene,CDR3aa,CDR3nt
TRBJ2-5,14,TRBV2,many,TRBD1,CASSPGQGQETQYF,TGTGCCAGCAGCCCGGGACAGGGGCAAGAGACCCAGTACTTC
TRBJ2-3,13,TRBV18,many,-,CASSWTRADTQYF,TGTGCCAGCTCATGGACGCGGGCAGATACGCAGTATTTT
TRBJ1-1,16,TRBV5-1,many,TRBD1,CASSLVGGALDTEAFF,TGCGCCAGCAGCTTGGTAGGGGGCGCGTTGGACACTGAAGCTTTCTTT
TRBJ2-4,16,TRBV4-3,few,TRBD1,CASSQGPDRGFATQYF,TGCGCCAGCAGCCAAGGTCCCGACAGGGGGTTTGCTACTCAGTACTTC
TRBJ2-5,15,TRBV7-2,many,TRBD1,CASSPRTGGLETQYF,TGTGCCAGCAGCCCTCGGACAGGGGGCTTGGAGACCCAGTACTTC
TRBJ2-5,15,TRBV27,many,TRBD1,CASSFLDRGLETQYF,TGTGCCAGCAGTTTTTTGGACAGGGGGCTGGAGACCCAGTACTTC
TRBJ2-3,16,TRBV28,-,TRBD1,CASSTPETGDRDTQYF,TGTGCCAGCAGCACCCCCGAGACAGGGGATCGCGATACGCAGTATTTT
TRBJ2-1,14,TRBV3-1,many,-,CASSQGGSNNEQFF,TGTGCCAGCAGCCAAGGGGGATCCAACAATGAGCAGTTCTTC
TRBJ2-5,14,TRBV20-1,few,TRBD2,CSAVGTSGKETQYF,TGCAGTGCTGTTGGGACTAGCGGAAAAGAGACCCAGTACTTC
TRBJ1-2,13,TRBV7-6,many,-,CASSPGGTYGYTF,TGTGCCAGCAGCCCGGGGGGGACGTATGGCTACACCTTC
TRBJ2-3,16,TRBV4-2,-,-,CASSQDSGVSTDTQYF,TGTGCCAGCAGCCAAGACTCCGGGGTTAGCACAGATACGCAGTATTTT
TRBJ1-1,16,TRBV24-1,few,TRBD1,CATSDPTGDMNTEAFF,TGTGCCACCAGTGACCCCACAGGGGACATGAACACTGAAGCTTTCTTT
TRBJ1-2,14,TRBV20-1,-,-,CSARDTATLGGYTF,TGCAGTGCTAGAGATACGGCCACCCTCGGCGGCTACACCTTC
TRBJ2-1,14,TRBV7-2,-,TRBD2,CASSRGEAYNEQFF,TGTGCCAGCAGCCGGGGGGAAGCCTACAATGAGCAGTTCTTC
TRBJ1-1,12,TRBV20-1,many,-,CSASRVNTEAFF,TGCAGTGCTAGCAGGGTGAACACTGAAGCTTTCTTT
TRBJ1-2,11,TRBV5-1,many,-,CASGEDYGYTF,TGCGCCAGCGGCGAGGACTATGGCTACACCTTC
TRBJ1-2,14,TRBV4-1,few,-,CASSQVGGKYGYTF,TGCGCCAGCAGCCAAGTGGGAGGGAAATATGGCTACACCTTC
TRBJ2-2,13,TRBV20-1,few,-,CSARDRESGELFF,TGCAGTGCTAGAGACAGGGAGTCCGGGGAGCTGTTTTTT
TRBJ2-7,14,TRBV15,many,-,CATSRNPGPYEQYF,TGTGCCACCAGCAGAAATCCGGGGCCCTACGAGCAGTACTTC
TRBJ2-5,13,TRBV12-3/TRBV12-4,few,-,CASTLRGVETQYF,TGTGCCAGCACCCTCAGGGGGGTAGAGACCCAGTACTTC
TRBJ2-1,15,TRBV20-1,few,TRBD2,CSARGTSLPYNEQFF,TGCAGTGCTAGAGGGACTAGCCTTCCGTACAATGAGCAGTTCTTC
TRBJ2-4,16,TRBV10-3,-,-,CAISDPVEGVRNIQYF,TGTGCCATCAGTGACCCCGTTGAGGGTGTGCGAAACATTCAGTACTTC
TRBJ2-5,14,TRBV7-2,few,TRBD2,CASSPTSGGQTQYF,TGTGCCAGCAGCCCTACTAGCGGGGGACAGACCCAGTACTTC
TRBJ2-2,15,TRBV7-6,-,TRBD2,CASQGVTGGAGELFF,TGTGCCAGCCAAGGGGTTACGGGGGGAGCCGGGGAGCTGTTTTTT